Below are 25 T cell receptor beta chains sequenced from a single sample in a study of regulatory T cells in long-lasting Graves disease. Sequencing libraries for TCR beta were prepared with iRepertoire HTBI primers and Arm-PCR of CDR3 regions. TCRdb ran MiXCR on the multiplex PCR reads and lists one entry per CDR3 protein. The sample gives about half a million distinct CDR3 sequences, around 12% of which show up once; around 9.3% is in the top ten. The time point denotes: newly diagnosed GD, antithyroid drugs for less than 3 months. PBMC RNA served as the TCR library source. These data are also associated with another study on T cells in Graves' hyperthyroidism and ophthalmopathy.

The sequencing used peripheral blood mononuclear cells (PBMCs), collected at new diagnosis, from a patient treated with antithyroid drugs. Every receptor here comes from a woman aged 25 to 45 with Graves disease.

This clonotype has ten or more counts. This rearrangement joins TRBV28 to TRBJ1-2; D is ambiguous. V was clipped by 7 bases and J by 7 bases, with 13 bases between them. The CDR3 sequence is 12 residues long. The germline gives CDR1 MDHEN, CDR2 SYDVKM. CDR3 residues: CASKENLAGYTF. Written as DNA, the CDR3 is TGTGCCAGCAAGGAAAACTTGGCTGGCTACACCTTC.

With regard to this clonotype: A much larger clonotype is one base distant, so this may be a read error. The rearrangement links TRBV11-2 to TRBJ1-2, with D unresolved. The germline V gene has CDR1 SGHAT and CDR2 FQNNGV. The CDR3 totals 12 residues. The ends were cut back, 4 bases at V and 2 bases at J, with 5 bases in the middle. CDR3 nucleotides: TGTGCCAGCAGCTGCCAGAACTATGGCTACACCTTC. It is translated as CASSCQNYGYTF.

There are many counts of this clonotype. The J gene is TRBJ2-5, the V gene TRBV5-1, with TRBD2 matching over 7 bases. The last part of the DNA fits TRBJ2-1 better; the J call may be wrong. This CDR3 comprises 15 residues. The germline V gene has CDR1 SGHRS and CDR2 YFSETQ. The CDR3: CASSLAAGALGEQFF. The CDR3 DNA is TGCGCCAGCAGCTTGGCGGCGGGAGCCCTTGGAGAGCAGTTCTTC.

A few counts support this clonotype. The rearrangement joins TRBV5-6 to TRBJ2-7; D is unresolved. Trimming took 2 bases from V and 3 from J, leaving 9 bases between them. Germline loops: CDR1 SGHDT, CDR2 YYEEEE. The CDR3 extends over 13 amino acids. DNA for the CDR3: TGTGCCAGCAGCTTCGTAGGTTTCTACGAGCAGTACTTC. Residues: CASSFVGFYEQYF.

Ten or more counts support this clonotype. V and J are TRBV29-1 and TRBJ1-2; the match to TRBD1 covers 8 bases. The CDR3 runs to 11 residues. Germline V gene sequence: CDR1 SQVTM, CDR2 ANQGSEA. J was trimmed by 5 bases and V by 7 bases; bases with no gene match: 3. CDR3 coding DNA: TGCAGCGCTCGGACAGGGTATGGCTACACCTTC. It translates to CSARTGYGYTF. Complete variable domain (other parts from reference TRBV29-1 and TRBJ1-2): SAVISQKPSRDICQRGTSLTIQCQVDSQVTMMFWYRQQPGQSLTLIATANQGSEATYESGFVIDKFPISRPNLTFSTLTVSNMSPEDSSIYLCSARTGYGYTFGSGTRLTVV.

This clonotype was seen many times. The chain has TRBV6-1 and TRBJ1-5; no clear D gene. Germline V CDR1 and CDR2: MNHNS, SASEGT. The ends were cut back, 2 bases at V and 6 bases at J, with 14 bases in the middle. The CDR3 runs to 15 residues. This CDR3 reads CASSESIRVRQPQHF. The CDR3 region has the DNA TGTGCCAGCAGTGAAAGTATTCGGGTACGTCAGCCCCAGCATTTT.

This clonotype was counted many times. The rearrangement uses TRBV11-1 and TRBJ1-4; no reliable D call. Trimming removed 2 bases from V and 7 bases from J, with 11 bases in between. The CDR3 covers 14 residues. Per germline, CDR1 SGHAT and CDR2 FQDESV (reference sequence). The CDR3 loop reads CASSLLPTGEKLFF. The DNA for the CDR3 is TGTGCCAGCAGCTTACTCCCGACGGGTGAAAAACTGTTTTTT.

CDR3 sequence: CASSLQGRLNTGELFF. CDR3 in DNA: TGTGCCAGCAGCTTACAGGGACGGCTGAACACCGGGGAGCTGTTTTTT. The chain uses TRBV7-9 and TRBJ2-2; either TRBD1 or TRBD2 may supply D (5 bases each). From germline, CDR1 is SEHNR and CDR2 FQNEAQ (reference sequence). Trimming left V 2 bases short and J 1 base short, with 11 bases between. CDR3 size: 16 residues.

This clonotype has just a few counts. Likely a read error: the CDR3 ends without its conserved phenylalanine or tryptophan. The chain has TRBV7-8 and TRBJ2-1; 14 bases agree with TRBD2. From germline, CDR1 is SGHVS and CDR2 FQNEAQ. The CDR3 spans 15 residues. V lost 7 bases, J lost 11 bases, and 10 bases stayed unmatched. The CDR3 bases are TGTGCCAGCACCGCCGGGACTAGCGGGAGAACCCAGCAGTTCCTC. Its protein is CASTAGTSGRTQQFL.

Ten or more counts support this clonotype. CDR3: CASSLDSGATYEQYF. DNA of the CDR3: TGTGCCAGCAGCTTAGATAGCGGGGCTACCTACGAGCAGTACTTC. The V call is TRBV7-9, the J call TRBJ2-7; 8 bases align to TRBD2. The germline V gene has CDR1 SEHNR and CDR2 FQNEAQ (reference sequence). The CDR3 runs to 15 residues. Trimming cost V 1 base and J 2 bases; bases outside gene matches: 4.

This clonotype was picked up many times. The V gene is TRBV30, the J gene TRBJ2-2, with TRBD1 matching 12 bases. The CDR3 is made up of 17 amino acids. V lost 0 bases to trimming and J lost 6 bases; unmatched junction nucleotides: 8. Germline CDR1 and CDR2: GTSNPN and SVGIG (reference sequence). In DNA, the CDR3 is TGTGCCTGGAGTGTACTGAAGGGACAGGGGGCGCCCGGGGAGCTGTTTTTT. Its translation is CAWSVLKGQGAPGELFF.

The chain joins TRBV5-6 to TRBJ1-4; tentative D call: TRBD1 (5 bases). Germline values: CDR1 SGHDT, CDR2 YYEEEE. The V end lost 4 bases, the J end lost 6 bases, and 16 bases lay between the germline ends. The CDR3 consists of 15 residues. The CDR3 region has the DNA TGTGCCAGCAGCCCTAACAGGTGGGGTGATGAAAAACTGTTTTTT. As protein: CASSPNRWGDEKLFF. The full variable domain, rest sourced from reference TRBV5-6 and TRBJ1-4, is DAGVTQSPTHLIKTRGQQVTLRCSPKSGHDTVSWYQQALGQGPQFIFQYYEEEERQRGNFPDRFSGHQFPNYSSELNVNALLLGDSALYLCASSPNRWGDEKLFFGSGTQLSVL.

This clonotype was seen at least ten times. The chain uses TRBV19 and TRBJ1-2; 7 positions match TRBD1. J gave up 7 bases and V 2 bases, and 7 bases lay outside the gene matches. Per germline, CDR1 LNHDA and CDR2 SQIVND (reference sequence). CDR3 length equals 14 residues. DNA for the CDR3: TGTGCCAGTAGTATACGAGGGGGCGAGATTGGCTACACCTTC. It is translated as CASSIRGGEIGYTF.

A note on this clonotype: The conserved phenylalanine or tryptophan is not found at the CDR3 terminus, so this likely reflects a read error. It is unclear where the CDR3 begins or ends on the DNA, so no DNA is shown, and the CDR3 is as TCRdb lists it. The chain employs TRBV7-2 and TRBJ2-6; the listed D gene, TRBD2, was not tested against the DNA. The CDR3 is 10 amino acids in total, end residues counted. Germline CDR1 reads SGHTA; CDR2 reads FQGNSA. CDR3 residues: CASSFYGGRA.

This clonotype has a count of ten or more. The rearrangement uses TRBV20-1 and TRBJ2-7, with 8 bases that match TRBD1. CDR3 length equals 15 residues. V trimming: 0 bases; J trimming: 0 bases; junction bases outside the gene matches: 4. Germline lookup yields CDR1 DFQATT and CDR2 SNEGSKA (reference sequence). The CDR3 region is CSARDSQGASYEQYF. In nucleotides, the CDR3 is TGCAGTGCTAGAGATAGCCAGGGGGCCTCCTACGAGCAGTACTTC.

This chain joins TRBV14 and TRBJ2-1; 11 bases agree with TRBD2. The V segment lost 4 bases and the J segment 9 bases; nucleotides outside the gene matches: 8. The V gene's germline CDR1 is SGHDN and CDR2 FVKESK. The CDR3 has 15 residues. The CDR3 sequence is CASSPTSGIPREQFF. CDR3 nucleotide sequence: TGTGCCAGCAGCCCGACTAGCGGGATTCCCCGTGAGCAGTTCTTC.

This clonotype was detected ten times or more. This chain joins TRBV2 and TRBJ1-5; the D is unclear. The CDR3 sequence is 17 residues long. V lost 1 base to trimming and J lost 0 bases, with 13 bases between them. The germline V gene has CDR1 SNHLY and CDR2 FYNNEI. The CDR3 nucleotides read TGTGCCAGCAGTGAAGTCCATGACGGATATAGCAATCAGCCCCAGCATTTT. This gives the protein CASSEVHDGYSNQPQHF.

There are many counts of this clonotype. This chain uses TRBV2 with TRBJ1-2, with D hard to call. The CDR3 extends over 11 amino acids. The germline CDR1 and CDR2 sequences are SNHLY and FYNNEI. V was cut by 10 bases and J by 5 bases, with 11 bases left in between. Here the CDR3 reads CAIAQFYGYTF. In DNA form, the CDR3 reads TGTGCCATAGCCCAGTTTTATGGCTACACCTTC. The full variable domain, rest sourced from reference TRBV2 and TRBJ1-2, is EPEVTQTPSHQVTQMGQEVILRCVPISNHLYFYWYRQILGQKVEFLVSFYNNEISEKSEIFDDQFSVERPDGSNFTLKIRSTKLEDSAMYFCAIAQFYGYTFGSGTRLTVV.

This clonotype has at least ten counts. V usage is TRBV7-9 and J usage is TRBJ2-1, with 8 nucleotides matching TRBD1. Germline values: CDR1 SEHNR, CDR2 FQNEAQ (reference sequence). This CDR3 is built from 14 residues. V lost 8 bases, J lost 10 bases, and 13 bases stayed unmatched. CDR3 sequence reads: CASRPGQVLLEQFF. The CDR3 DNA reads TGTGCCAGCCGACCGGGACAGGTCCTATTAGAGCAGTTCTTC.

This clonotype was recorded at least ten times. The CDR3 DNA sequence: TGCGCCAGCAACTCGACAGGGAAAGCATTCGCCGAGCAGTACTTC. The encoded protein is CASNSTGKAFAEQYF. The rearrangement uses TRBV10-1 and TRBJ2-7; 7 bases fit TRBD1. V lost 7 bases and J lost 6; bases outside the gene matches: 15. Germline assignment: CDR1 WNHNN and CDR2 SYGVQD (reference sequence). CDR3 length: 15 residues.

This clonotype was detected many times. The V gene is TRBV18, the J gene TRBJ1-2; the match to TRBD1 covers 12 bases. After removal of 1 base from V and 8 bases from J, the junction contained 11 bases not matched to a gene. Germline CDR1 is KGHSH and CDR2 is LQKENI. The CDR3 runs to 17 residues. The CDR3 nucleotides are TGTGCCAGCTCACCACGGAGACTGGGACAGGGGGCATTCGGCTACACCTTC. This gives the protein CASSPRRLGQGAFGYTF.

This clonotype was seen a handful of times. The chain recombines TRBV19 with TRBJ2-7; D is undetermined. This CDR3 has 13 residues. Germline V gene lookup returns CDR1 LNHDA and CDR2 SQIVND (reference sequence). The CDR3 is CAVGGLMIYEQYF. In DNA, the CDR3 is TGTGCAGTTGGTGGCCTTATGATCTACGAGCAGTACTTC. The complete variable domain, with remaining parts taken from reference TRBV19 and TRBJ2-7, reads DGGITQSPKYLFRKEGQNVTLSCEQNLNHDAMYWYRQDPGQGLRLIYYSQIVNDFQKGDIAEGYSVSREKKESFPLTVTSAQKNPTAFYLCAVGGLMIYEQYFGPGTRLTVT.

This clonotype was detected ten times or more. The CDR3 reads CASSFVRGSYNEQFF. The CDR3 nucleotides read TGTGCCAGCAGTTTCGTACGGGGATCCTACAATGAGCAGTTCTTC. The chain links TRBV6-5 to TRBJ2-1; D is possibly TRBD2 (5 bases). Per germline, CDR1 MNHEY and CDR2 SVGAGI. V lost 4 bases to trimming and J lost 1 base, with 11 bases between them. This CDR3 is built from 15 residues.

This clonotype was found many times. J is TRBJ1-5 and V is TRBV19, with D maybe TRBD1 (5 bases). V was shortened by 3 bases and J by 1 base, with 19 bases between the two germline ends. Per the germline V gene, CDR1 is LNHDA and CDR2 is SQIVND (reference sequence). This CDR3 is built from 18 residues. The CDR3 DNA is TGTGCCAGTAGTATTACGGCACGGGGCCGGGAAAGCAATCAGCCCCAGCATTTT. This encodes CASSITARGRESNQPQHF.

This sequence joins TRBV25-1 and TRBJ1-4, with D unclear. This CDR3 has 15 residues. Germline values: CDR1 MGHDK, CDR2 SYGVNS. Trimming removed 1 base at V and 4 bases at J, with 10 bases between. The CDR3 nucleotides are TGTGCCAGCAGTGAATGGCGGGATCATAATGAAAAACTGTTTTTT. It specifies CASSEWRDHNEKLFF.